The 25 T cell receptor beta chains in this list originate from one sample, sequenced in a study of shared clonotypes between healthy human individuals. The naive CD8 subset, CD45RO-negative cells positively selected for CCR7, excluded terminally differentiated effector memory CD45RA+ cells. The table came from immunoSEQ multiplex PCR; TCRdb's copy has only in-frame clones and leaves some out. The sample has under 2,000,000 clones, 85% to 95% seen once. Source material: naive CD8+ T cells sorted from blood. All receptors derive from a man aged 18 to 29 in good health.

This clone was seen just once. The J gene is TRBJ1-2, the V gene TRBV19, with a tentative D call TRBD1 (5 bases). The germline V gene has CDR1 LNHDA and CDR2 SQIVND (reference sequence). The V end lost 3 bases, the J end lost 3 bases, and 14 bases lay between the germline ends. The CDR3 is made up of 15 amino acids. In nucleotides, the CDR3 is TGTGCCAGTAGTATCATCCGGCAGGGAGACTATGGCTACACCTTC. Encoded protein: CASSIIRQGDYGYTF.

This clone was detected only once. This chain uses TRBV5-1 with TRBJ2-7; D unclear. CDR3 size: 13 residues. Trimming took 4 bases from V and 4 from J, leaving 12 bases between them. Germline CDR1 and CDR2: SGHRS and YFSETQ. The CDR3 protein is CASSPLETYEQYF. CDR3 in DNA: TGCGCCAGCAGCCCCCTAGAGACGTACGAGCAGTACTTC.

This rearrangement joins TRBV27 to TRBJ2-7, with 8 bases aligning to TRBD1. J lost 7 bases, V lost 5 bases, and 10 bases had no gene match. CDR3 length: 14 residues. CDR1 is MNHEY, CDR2 SMNVEV, per germline (reference sequence). CDR3 protein: CASSLRQGTAEQYF. CDR3 sequence (DNA): TGTGCCAGCAGTCTGAGACAGGGGACGGCGGAGCAGTACTTC.

The rearrangement links TRBV7-2 to TRBJ2-1, with D possibly TRBD2 on 5 matching bases. Trimming took off 0 bases at V and 9 bases at J, with 9 bases between the two ends. This CDR3 comprises 13 residues. CDR1 is SGHTA, CDR2 FQGNSA, per germline. CDR3 residues: CASSLAGVGEQFF. The CDR3 bases are TGTGCCAGCAGCTTAGCGGGAGTCGGTGAGCAGTTCTTC. Full variable domain (remainder filled in from reference TRBV7-2 and TRBJ2-1): GAGVSQSPSNKVTEKGKDVELRCDPISGHTALYWYRQSLGQGLEFLIYFQGNSAPDKSGLPSDRFSAERTGGSVSTLTIQRTQQEDSAVYLCASSLAGVGEQFFGPGTRLTVL.

A single count supports this clone. The same CDR3 can be traced to other DNA sequences in this sample. CDR3 region: CASSQQGAGELFF. CDR3 nucleotide sequence: TGTGCCAGCAGTCAACAGGGCGCCGGGGAGCTGTTTTTT. This chain links TRBV6-5 with TRBJ2-2; weak D call: TRBD1 (6 bases). Trimming took off 5 bases at V and 6 bases at J, with 10 bases between the two ends. CDR1 and CDR2 from the germline V gene are MNHEY and SVGAGI. The CDR3 extends over 13 amino acids.

This chain links TRBV29-1 with TRBJ2-1; TRBD2 matches at 9 bases. This CDR3 comprises 13 residues. The ends lost 5 bases at V and 6 bases at J; junction bases unmatched: 5. CDR1 is SQVTM, CDR2 ANQGSEA, per germline. The chain's CDR3 is CSVLLRGGNEQFF. The CDR3 region has the DNA TGCAGCGTTTTACTGCGGGGGGGCAATGAGCAGTTCTTC.

The chain uses TRBV2 and TRBJ2-3; D remains ambiguous. The V gene's germline CDR1 is SNHLY and CDR2 FYNNEI. V was cut by 2 bases and J by 6 bases, with 21 bases left in between. The CDR3 extends over 17 amino acids. The CDR3 nucleotides read TGTGCCAGCAGTGAATCGGACGACTCAGCCCAAGAGGATACGCAGTATTTT. Its protein is CASSESDDSAQEDTQYF.

This rearrangement joins TRBV14 to TRBJ2-1; 10 bases agree with TRBD2. Trimming took 0 bases from V and 8 from J; bases not matched to a gene: 4. The CDR3 has 15 amino acids. Germline V lookup: CDR1 SGHDN, CDR2 FVKESK. The CDR3 DNA sequence: TGTGCCAGCAGCCAAGAAAGCGGGAGGGTCTATGAGCAGTTCTTC. Protein: CASSQESGRVYEQFF.

V gene TRBV7-9 combines with J gene TRBJ2-1; 7 bases match TRBD2. Germline-derived CDR1 and CDR2 are SEHNR and FQNEAQ (reference sequence). V dropped 6 bases and J dropped 2; count of bases not matched to a gene: 10. There are 16 residues in the CDR3. The CDR3 sequence is CASRSTSDMTYNEQFF. CDR3 in DNA: TGTGCCAGCAGATCCACTAGCGACATGACCTACAATGAGCAGTTCTTC.

The chain employs TRBV4-3 and TRBJ1-4; D might be TRBD1 (5 bases). V was pared by 0 bases and J by 2 bases, with 16 bases between. This CDR3 spans 18 amino acids. Germline CDR1 reads LGHNA; CDR2 reads YSLEER. The CDR3 protein is CASSQDWPAEGTNEKLFF. CDR3 bases: TGCGCCAGCAGCCAAGATTGGCCAGCAGAGGGGACTAATGAAAAACTGTTTTTT.

The rearrangement links TRBV25-1 to TRBJ2-5, with D unclear. CDR1 and CDR2 (germline): MGHDK, SYGVNS. V lost 2 bases, J lost 5 bases, and 6 bases lay in between. The CDR3 contains 12 residues. The CDR3 reads CASSEGGETQYF. For the CDR3, the DNA is TGTGCCAGCAGTGAAGGTGGCGAGACCCAGTACTTC.

V gene TRBV19 combines with J gene TRBJ2-2, with no clear D. The CDR3 is 15 amino acids. V was pared by 4 bases and J by 3 bases, with 12 bases between. From germline, CDR1 is LNHDA and CDR2 SQIVND (reference sequence). This CDR3 is CASSKWDTYTGELFF. CDR3 in DNA: TGTGCCAGTAGTAAGTGGGATACATACACCGGGGAGCTGTTTTTT.

V and J are TRBV28 and TRBJ1-5; the D is unclear. V lost 2 bases to trimming and J lost 4 bases, with 21 bases between them. CDR1 is MDHEN, CDR2 SYDVKM, per germline. This CDR3 comprises 18 residues. As DNA, the CDR3 is TGTGCCAGCAGTTTACCATTGAACTCGGGCGGCGCGAATCAGCCCCAGCATTTT. Translation gives CASSLPLNSGGANQPQHF.

This chain links TRBV9 with TRBJ2-6, with D unclear. The CDR3 has 17 residues. Trimming cost V 0 bases and J 0 bases, with 10 bases left between them. In germline, CDR1 is SGDLS, CDR2 YYNGEE. CDR3 in amino acids: CASSVVGIPSGANVLTF. The CDR3 DNA follows: TGTGCCAGCAGCGTAGTGGGGATCCCCTCTGGGGCCAACGTCCTGACTTTC.

This chain connects TRBV10-2 to TRBJ2-3; 7 nucleotides match TRBD1. Germline-derived CDR1 and CDR2 are WSHSY and SAAADI. V dropped 5 bases and J dropped 6; count of bases not matched to a gene: 5. CDR3 length: 13 amino acids. In DNA form, the CDR3 reads TGCGCCAGCAGTCTGACAGGGTTGGATACGCAGTATTTT. It is translated as CASSLTGLDTQYF.

This chain joins TRBV28 and TRBJ1-3, with a possible D match to TRBD1 (5 bases). CDR3 size: 16 residues. V was shortened by 4 bases and J by 2 bases, with 15 bases between the two germline ends. The V gene's germline CDR1 is MDHEN and CDR2 SYDVKM. CDR3 bases: TGTGCCAGCAGTTCGATCAGGGAGGGCACTGGAAACACCATATATTTT. Residues: CASSSIREGTGNTIYF.

To note about this clone: At the DNA level, this CDR3 is encoded by other sequences in the same sample as well. The genes are TRBV29-1 and TRBJ1-1; 7 positions agree with TRBD1. The length of the CDR3 is 11 residues. Per germline, CDR1 SQVTM and CDR2 ANQGSEA. V shed 6 bases and J 7 bases; nucleotides not matched to a gene: 5. The CDR3 sequence is CSVGRDSEAFF. Written as DNA, the CDR3 is TGCAGCGTAGGGCGGGACAGTGAAGCTTTCTTT.

The chain couples TRBV6-6 to TRBJ1-5, with 7 bases that match TRBD1. The CDR3 is 15 amino acids. The germline CDR1 and CDR2 sequences are MNHNY and SVGAGI (reference sequence). The V and J ends lost 5 bases and 6 bases, in that order; junction bases with no gene match: 10. The CDR3: CASSKTGEVGQPQHF. The CDR3 nucleotides read TGTGCCAGCAGTAAAACAGGGGAGGTAGGTCAGCCCCAGCATTTT.

This clone was recorded only once. The rearrangement uses TRBV19 and TRBJ1-1; weak D call: TRBD1 (6 bases). CDR1 is LNHDA and CDR2 is SQIVND in the germline V gene (reference sequence). This CDR3 region has 13 residues. Trimming removed 4 bases at V and 5 bases at J, with 11 bases between. The DNA of the CDR3 is TGTGCCAGTAGTACCCTGACAGGAACTGAAGCTTTCTTT. Its protein is CASSTLTGTEAFF.

The J gene is TRBJ1-2, the V gene TRBV7-8, with 7 bases matching TRBD1. Germline-derived CDR1 and CDR2 are SGHVS and FQNEAQ. The CDR3 sequence is 15 residues long. Losses at the gene ends were 2 bases for V and 4 bases for J; bases not matched to a gene: 7. The CDR3 DNA reads TGTGCCAGCAGCTTATCACCGGGACAGTTCTATGGCTACACCTTC. Its translation: CASSLSPGQFYGYTF.

The CDR3 coding sequence is TGTGCCAGCAGCTTAGAGCCACAGGGGGCCCACGAGCAGTACTTC. Translating gives CASSLEPQGAHEQYF. The chain employs TRBV7-9 and TRBJ2-7, with 9 positions matching TRBD1. The CDR3 has 15 amino acids. The germline V gene has CDR1 SEHNR and CDR2 FQNEAQ (reference sequence). Trimming removed 1 base from V and 5 bases from J; junction bases left unmatched: 6.

This clone has only one observation. The chain joins TRBV10-2 to TRBJ1-1; the D gene is possibly TRBD1 (5 bases). V shed 8 bases and J shed 3 bases, with 10 bases lying between them. Germline-derived CDR1 and CDR2 are WSHSY and SAAADI. The CDR3 runs 12 residues. The CDR3 region is CASGGGYTEAFF. CDR3 bases: TGCGCCAGCGGTGGGGGGTACACTGAAGCTTTCTTT.

The chain is built from TRBV21-1 and TRBJ1-2. TRBV21-1 is flagged as a pseudogene. CDR3 length equals 15 residues. The CDR3 region is CASSNPPGSLYGYTF. The CDR3, as DNA: TGTGCCAGCAGCAACCCCCCAGGGAGCCTCTATGGCTACACCTTC.

The chain has TRBV2 and TRBJ1-2; D is possibly TRBD1 (6 bases). In germline, CDR1 is SNHLY, CDR2 FYNNEI. V lost 2 bases, J lost 4 bases, and 20 bases lay in between. The CDR3 consists of 17 residues. The CDR3 DNA sequence: TGTGCCAGCAGTGAAATAGCAGGACAGACCTTTCTCTATGGCTACACCTTC. Protein product: CASSEIAGQTFLYGYTF.

The chain joins TRBV5-8 to TRBJ2-5, with 8 nucleotides matching TRBD2. CDR1 SGHTS and CDR2 YDEGEE come from the germline V gene. The J segment lost 5 bases and the V segment lost 6 bases, leaving 3 bases of the junction unmatched. The CDR3 sequence is 12 residues long. The CDR3 loop reads CASTPGGETQYF. As DNA, the CDR3 is TGTGCCAGCACCCCGGGGGGGGAGACCCAGTACTTC.